This TCR beta chain was observed in a study of regulatory T cells in long-lasting Graves disease. Overall study: Newly diagnosed Graves' patients had under 3 months of antithyroid drugs.

Germline V gene sequence: CDR1 LGHDT, CDR2 YNNKEL (reference sequence). Germline trimming cut 4 bases from V and 3 bases from J; bases unmatched to any gene: 12. This CDR3 contains 16 residues. Time point described: newly diagnosed GD, antithyroid drugs for less than 3 months. From PBMCs, RNA was extracted and then used to make the TCR library. With EDTA tubes as the receptacles, about 8.1 milliliters of peripheral blood were drawn. Many counts were recorded for this clonotype. Building the TCR beta libraries relied on iRepertoire HTBI primers, and CDR3 regions underwent Arm-PCR. TCRdb reanalysed the multiplex PCR reads using MiXCR and keeps one entry per CDR3 protein. The sample lists hundreds of thousands of distinct CDR3 sequences; 16% were seen once. The sample was also linked to a second study, of T cells in Graves' hyperthyroidism and ophthalmopathy. That investigation notes: First-round RT-PCR of the TCR CDR3 relied on the HTBI primer set.

This chain uses TRBV3-1 with TRBJ2-7; 7 bases are shared with TRBD2. This TCR was recovered from a woman aged 35-65 years with Graves disease. Sequenced material: peripheral blood mononuclear cells (PBMCs), taken at new diagnosis, from a patient treated with antithyroid drugs. The CDR3 sequence: CASSRFGASGNYEQYF. The CDR3 DNA reads as TGTGCCAGCAGCCGATTCGGGGCTAGCGGTAACTACGAGCAGTACTTC.